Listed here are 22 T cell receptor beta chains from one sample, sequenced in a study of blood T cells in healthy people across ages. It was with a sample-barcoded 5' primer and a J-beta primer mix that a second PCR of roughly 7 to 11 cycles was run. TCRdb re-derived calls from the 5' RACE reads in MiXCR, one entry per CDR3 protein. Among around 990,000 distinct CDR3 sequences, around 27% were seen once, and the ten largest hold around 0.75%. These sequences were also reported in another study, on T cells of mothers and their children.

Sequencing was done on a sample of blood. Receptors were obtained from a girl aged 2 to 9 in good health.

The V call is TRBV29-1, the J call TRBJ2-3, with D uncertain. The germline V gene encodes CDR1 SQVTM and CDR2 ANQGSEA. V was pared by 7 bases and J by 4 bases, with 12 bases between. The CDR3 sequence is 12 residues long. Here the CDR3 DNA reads TGCAGCGGGTGGGCGGTAGCAGATACGCAGTATTTT. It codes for CSGWAVADTQYF.

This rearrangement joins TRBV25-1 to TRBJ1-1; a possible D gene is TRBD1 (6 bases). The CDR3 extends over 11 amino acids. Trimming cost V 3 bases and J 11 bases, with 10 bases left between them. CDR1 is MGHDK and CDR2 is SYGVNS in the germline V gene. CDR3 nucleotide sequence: TGTGCCAGCAGTGATACAGGGATCGCTTTCTTT. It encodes CASSDTGIAFF.

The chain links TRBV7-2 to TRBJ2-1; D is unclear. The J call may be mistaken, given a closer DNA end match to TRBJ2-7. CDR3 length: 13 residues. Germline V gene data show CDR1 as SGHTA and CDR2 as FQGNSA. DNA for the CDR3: TGTGCCAGCAGCCGCACGAGGTCCTACGAGCAGTACTTC. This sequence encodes CASSRTRSYEQYF.

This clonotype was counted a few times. The CDR3: CASSSPSDTQYF. In DNA form, the CDR3 reads TGTGCCAGCAGTTCCCCATCAGATACGCAGTATTTT. The chain carries TRBV27 and TRBJ2-3; no definite D call. Germline V gene data show CDR1 as MNHEY and CDR2 as SMNVEV (reference sequence). This CDR3 has 12 amino acids. V gave up 4 bases and J gave up 4 bases, with 6 bases separating them.

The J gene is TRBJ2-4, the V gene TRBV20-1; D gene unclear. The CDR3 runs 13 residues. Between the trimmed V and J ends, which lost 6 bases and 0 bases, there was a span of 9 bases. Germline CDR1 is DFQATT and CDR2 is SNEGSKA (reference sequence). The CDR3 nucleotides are TGCAGTGCCGACATTGTAGCCAAAAACATTCAGTACTTC. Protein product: CSADIVAKNIQYF.

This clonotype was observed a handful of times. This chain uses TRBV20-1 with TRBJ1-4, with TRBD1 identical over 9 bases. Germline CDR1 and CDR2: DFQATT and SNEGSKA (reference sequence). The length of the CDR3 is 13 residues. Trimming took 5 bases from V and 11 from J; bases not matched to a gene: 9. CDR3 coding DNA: TGCAGTGCTGGACAGGGGATGGGTGAGAAACTGTTTTTT. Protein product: CSAGQGMGEKLFF.

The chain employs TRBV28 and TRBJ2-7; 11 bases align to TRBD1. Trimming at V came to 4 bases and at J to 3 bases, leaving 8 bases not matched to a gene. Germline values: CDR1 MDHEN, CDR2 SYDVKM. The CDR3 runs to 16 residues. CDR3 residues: CASSSAGQGEDYEQYF. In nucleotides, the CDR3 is TGTGCCAGCAGTTCCGCGGGACAGGGGGAGGACTACGAGCAGTACTTC.

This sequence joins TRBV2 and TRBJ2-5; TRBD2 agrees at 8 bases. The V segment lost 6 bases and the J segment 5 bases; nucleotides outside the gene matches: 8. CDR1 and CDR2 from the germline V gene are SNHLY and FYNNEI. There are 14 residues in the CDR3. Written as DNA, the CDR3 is TGTGCCAGCAGAAAAGCGGGAGTGGGGGAGACCCAGTACTTC. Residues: CASRKAGVGETQYF.

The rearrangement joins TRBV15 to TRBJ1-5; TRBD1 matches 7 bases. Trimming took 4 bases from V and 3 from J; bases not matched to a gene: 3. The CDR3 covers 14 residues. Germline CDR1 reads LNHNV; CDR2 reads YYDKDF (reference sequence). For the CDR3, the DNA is TGTGCCACCAGCAAGGACAGGTACAATCAGCCCCAGCATTTT. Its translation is CATSKDRYNQPQHF.

CDR3 amino acids: CASSLRGDEGRDGYTF. The CDR3 DNA reads TGTGCCAGCAGCTTAAGGGGGGACGAGGGACGGGATGGCTACACCTTC. The rearrangement joins TRBV7-3 to TRBJ1-2, with D possibly being TRBD1 (5 bases). Germline V gives CDR1 SGHTA, CDR2 FQGTGA. This CDR3 has 16 residues. Trimming took off 1 base at V and 6 bases at J, with 18 bases between the two ends.

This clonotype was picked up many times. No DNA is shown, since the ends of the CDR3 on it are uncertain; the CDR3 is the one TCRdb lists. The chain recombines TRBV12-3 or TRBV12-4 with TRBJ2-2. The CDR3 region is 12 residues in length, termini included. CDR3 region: CASSFGAGELFF.

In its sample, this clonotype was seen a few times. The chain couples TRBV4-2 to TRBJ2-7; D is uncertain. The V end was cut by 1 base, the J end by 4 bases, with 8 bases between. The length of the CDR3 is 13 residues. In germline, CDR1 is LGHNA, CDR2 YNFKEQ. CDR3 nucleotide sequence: TGTGCCAGCAGCCAAGGTAACCAATACGAGCAGTACTTC. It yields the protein CASSQGNQYEQYF.

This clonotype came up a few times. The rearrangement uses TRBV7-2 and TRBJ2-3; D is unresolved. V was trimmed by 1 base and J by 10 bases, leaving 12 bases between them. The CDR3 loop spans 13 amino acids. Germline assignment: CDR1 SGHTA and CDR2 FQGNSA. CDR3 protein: CASSLDRSPAQYF. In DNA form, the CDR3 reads TGTGCCAGCAGCTTAGATCGGTCCCCGGCGCAGTATTTT.

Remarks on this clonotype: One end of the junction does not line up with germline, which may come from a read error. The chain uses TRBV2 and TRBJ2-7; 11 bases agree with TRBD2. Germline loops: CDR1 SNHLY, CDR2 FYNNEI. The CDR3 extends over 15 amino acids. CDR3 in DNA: TGTGCCAGCAGTCAAGCTCTAGCGGGAGGATACGAGCAGTACTTC. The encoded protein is CASSQALAGGYEQYF.

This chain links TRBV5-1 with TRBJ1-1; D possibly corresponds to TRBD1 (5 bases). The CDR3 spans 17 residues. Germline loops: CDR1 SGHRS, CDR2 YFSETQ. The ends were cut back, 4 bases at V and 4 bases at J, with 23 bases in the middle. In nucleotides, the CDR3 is TGCGCCAGCAGCCTGGAGTTTGTCGGGGGGTACGGCACTGAAGCTTTCTTT. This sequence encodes CASSLEFVGGYGTEAFF.

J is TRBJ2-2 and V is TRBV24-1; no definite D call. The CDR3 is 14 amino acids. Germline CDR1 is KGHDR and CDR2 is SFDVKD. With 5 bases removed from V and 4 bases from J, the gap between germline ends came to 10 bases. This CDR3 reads CATSAPEPTGELFF. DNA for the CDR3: TGTGCCACCAGTGCCCCGGAGCCCACCGGGGAGCTGTTTTTT.

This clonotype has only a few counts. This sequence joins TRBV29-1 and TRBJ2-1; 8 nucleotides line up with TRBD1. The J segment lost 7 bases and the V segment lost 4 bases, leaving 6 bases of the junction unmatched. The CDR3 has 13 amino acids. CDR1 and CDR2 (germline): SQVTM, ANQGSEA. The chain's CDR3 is CSVGTGGLNEQFF. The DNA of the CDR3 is TGCAGCGTTGGTACAGGGGGTCTAAATGAGCAGTTCTTC.

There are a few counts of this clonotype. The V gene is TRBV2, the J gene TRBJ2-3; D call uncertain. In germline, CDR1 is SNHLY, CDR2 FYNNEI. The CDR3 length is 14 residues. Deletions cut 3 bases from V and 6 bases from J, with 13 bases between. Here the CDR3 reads CASSDDELEDTQYF. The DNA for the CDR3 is TGTGCCAGCAGTGATGACGAGTTGGAGGATACGCAGTATTTT.

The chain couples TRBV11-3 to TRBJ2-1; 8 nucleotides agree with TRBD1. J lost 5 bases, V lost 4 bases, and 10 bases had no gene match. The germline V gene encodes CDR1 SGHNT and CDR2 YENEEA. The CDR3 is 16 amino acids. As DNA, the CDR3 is TGTGCCAGCAGCTCCAGGGGGCCTTCGGGGGACAATGAGCAGTTCTTC. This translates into CASSSRGPSGDNEQFF.

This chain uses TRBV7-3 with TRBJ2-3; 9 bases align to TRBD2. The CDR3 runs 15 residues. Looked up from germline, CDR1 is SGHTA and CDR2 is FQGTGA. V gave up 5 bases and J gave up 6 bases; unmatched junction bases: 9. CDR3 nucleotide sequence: TGTGCCAGCAGCACCGGGACTAGCCGGGCGGATACGCAGTATTTT. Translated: CASSTGTSRADTQYF. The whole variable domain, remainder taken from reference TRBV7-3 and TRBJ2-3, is GAGVSQTPSNKVTEKGKYVELRCDPISGHTALYWYRQSLGQGPEFLIYFQGTGAADDSGLPNDRFFAVRPEGSVSTLKIQRTERGDSAVYLCASSTGTSRADTQYFGPGTRLTVL.

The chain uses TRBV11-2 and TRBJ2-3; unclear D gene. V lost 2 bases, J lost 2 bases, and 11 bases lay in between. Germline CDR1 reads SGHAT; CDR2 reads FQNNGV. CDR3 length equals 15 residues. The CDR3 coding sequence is TGTGCCAGCAGCTTAAACTGGGATGCCACAGATACGCAGTATTTT. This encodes CASSLNWDATDTQYF.

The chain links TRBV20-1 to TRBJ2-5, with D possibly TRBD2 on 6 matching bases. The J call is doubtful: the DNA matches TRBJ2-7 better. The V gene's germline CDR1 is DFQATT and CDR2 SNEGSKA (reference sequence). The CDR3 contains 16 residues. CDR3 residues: CSASPTSGLPSYEQYF. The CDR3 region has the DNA TGCAGTGCTAGCCCTACATCGGGACTCCCCTCCTACGAGCAGTACTTC.